This TCR beta chain emerged from a study of blood T cell repertoires in COVID-19. Data came from immunoSEQ multiplex PCR; TCRdb stores just in-frame clones and leaves some out. The sample carries under 250,000 clones, over 70% recorded once. V lost 2 bases to trimming and J lost 0 bases; unmatched junction nucleotides: 5. The CDR3 is 15 residues long. The germline V gene encodes CDR1 GTSNPN and CDR2 SVGIG (reference sequence). Sequencing was carried out using peripheral blood. This chain uses TRBV30 with TRBJ2-7; the match to TRBD1 covers 9 bases. This TCR came from a woman in her seventies with acute or convalescent COVID-19. The CDR3 bases are TGTGCCTGGAGTCTGCCGGGACAGGGCTCCTACGAGCAGTACTTC. Protein sequence: CAWSLPGQGSYEQYF.